The 19 T cell receptor beta chains in this list originate from one sample, sequenced in a study of T cell repertoires in cytomegalovirus infection. TCRdb re-called the reads with MiXCR, one entry per CDR3 protein. The repertoire holds some 350,000 distinct CDR3 sequences, with about 35% as singletons. Their antigens are not known. The source was cultured PBMCs, collected from culture after CMV antigen stimulation. The receptors shown here come from a human donor in good health (CMV status not recorded). Some clones in this sample may be carry-over from other donors' samples.

V usage is TRBV6-2 or TRBV6-3 and J usage is TRBJ1-1, with D possibly TRBD1 on 6 matching bases. CDR3 length: 14 residues. Germline V gene sequence: CDR1 MNHEY, CDR2 SVGEGT. With 7 bases removed from V and 0 bases from J, the gap between germline ends came to 12 bases. CDR3 in amino acids: CASIQGHLNTEAFF. CDR3 DNA: TGTGCCAGCATCCAGGGACACTTGAACACTGAAGCTTTCTTT.

This clonotype showed up just a few times. The rearrangement uses TRBV7-9 and TRBJ2-1; no firm D call. Trimming shortened V by 1 base and J by 0 bases, and 10 bases separated the two germline ends. Germline values: CDR1 SEHNR, CDR2 FQNEAQ (reference sequence). The CDR3 is made up of 16 amino acids. The DNA for the CDR3 is TGTGCCAGCAGCTTAGGGGGTGAGAGCTCCTACAATGAGCAGTTCTTC. It yields the protein CASSLGGESSYNEQFF.

The rearrangement joins TRBV28 to TRBJ1-5; the D is unclear. Germline V gene data show CDR1 as MDHEN and CDR2 as SYDVKM. Trimming stripped 2 bases from V and 3 bases from J, with 8 bases between. The CDR3 spans 14 residues. CDR3 DNA sequence: TGTGCCAGCAGTTTAAGGCAGTACAATCAGCCCCAGCATTTT. It codes for CASSLRQYNQPQHF.

This clonotype has just a few counts. The chain uses TRBV6-1 and TRBJ1-5; tentatively, D is TRBD1 (5 bases). V lost 6 bases, J lost 1 base, and 16 bases lay in between. The germline V gene has CDR1 MNHNS and CDR2 SASEGT. The CDR3 length is 16 residues. This chain's CDR3 is CASRGPLWGSNQPQHF. The DNA for the CDR3 is TGTGCCAGCAGGGGACCTCTCTGGGGGAGCAATCAGCCCCAGCATTTT.

This clonotype has a count of ten or more. The chain carries TRBV6-6 and TRBJ2-5, with TRBD2 identical over 7 bases. Germline assignment: CDR1 MNHNY and CDR2 SVGAGI (reference sequence). The CDR3 runs to 15 residues. V shed 0 bases and J 1 base; nucleotides not matched to a gene: 2. The CDR3 DNA sequence: TGTGCCAGCAGTTACTCGGGAGGGACCCAAGAGACCCAGTACTTC. Protein sequence: CASSYSGGTQETQYF.

The table lists this clonotype with many counts. This chain uses TRBV7-6 with TRBJ2-2; D is perhaps TRBD1 (5 bases). This CDR3 spans 15 amino acids. Germline V gene sequence: CDR1 SGHVS, CDR2 FNYEAQ. The V end was cut by 1 base, the J end by 2 bases, with 8 bases between. CDR3: CASSLGQFNTGELFF. Here the CDR3 DNA reads TGTGCCAGCAGCTTAGGACAGTTTAACACCGGGGAGCTGTTTTTT.

V gene TRBV6-2 or TRBV6-3 combines with J gene TRBJ2-3; 8 bases match TRBD2. The CDR3 is made up of 18 amino acids. Trimming at V came to 4 bases and at J to 0 bases, leaving 12 bases not matched to a gene. Germline V CDR1 and CDR2: MNHEY, SVGEGT. CDR3 amino acids: CASSSAVRSGRSTDTQYF. As DNA, the CDR3 is TGTGCCAGCAGTTCAGCGGTCCGCAGCGGGAGAAGCACAGATACGCAGTATTTT.

The chain combines TRBV7-9 with TRBJ2-5; D perhaps matches TRBD2 (7 bases). The CDR3 has 14 amino acids. V shed 5 bases and J shed 4 bases, with 14 bases lying between them. The germline V gene has CDR1 SEHNR and CDR2 FQNEAQ (reference sequence). Here the CDR3 reads CASSPGRGAETQYF. The CDR3 nucleotides are TGTGCCAGCAGCCCAGGACGGGGGGCAGAGACCCAGTACTTC.

The CDR3 DNA is TGTGCCAGCAGCCCCACGCTCAGGGGCGATACGCAGTATTTT. This encodes CASSPTLRGDTQYF. V is TRBV7-1 and J is TRBJ2-3; D is perhaps TRBD1 (6 bases). TRBV7-1 belongs to the ORF category, with a function that is uncertain. Between the trimmed V and J ends, which lost 5 bases and 6 bases, there was a span of 15 bases. The CDR3 is made up of 14 amino acids.

The chain combines TRBV19 with TRBJ2-3; the D gene is possibly TRBD1 (6 bases). Between the trimmed V and J ends, which lost 5 bases and 3 bases, there was a span of 18 bases. Germline V lookup: CDR1 LNHDA, CDR2 SQIVND (reference sequence). The CDR3 spans 16 residues. CDR3 in amino acids: CASSFRTEEVTDTQYF. In DNA form, the CDR3 reads TGTGCCAGTAGTTTCCGGACAGAGGAGGTAACAGATACGCAGTATTTT.

The rearrangement links TRBV6-1 to TRBJ2-1; no definite D call. The CDR3 is made up of 13 amino acids. Trimming cost V 5 bases and J 6 bases, with 11 bases left between them. Per germline, CDR1 MNHNS and CDR2 SASEGT. The CDR3 sequence is CASSWNLANEQFF. The CDR3 DNA sequence: TGTGCCAGCAGTTGGAACCTCGCCAATGAGCAGTTCTTC.

To note about this clonotype: A junction boundary mismatches the germline segment, possibly from a read error. CDR3 amino acids: CASSLRTEELFF. CDR3 coding DNA: TGTGCCAGCAGTTTAAGAACCGAGGAGCTGTTTTTT. The chain links TRBV28 to TRBJ2-2, with no clear D. Germline CDR1 reads MDHEN; CDR2 reads SYDVKM. This CDR3 has 12 residues.

This clonotype has only one observation. The chain carries TRBV5-1 and TRBJ1-1; 7 bases align to TRBD1. The J segment lost 3 bases and the V segment lost 0 bases, leaving 11 bases of the junction unmatched. The CDR3 runs 17 residues. CDR1 SGHRS and CDR2 YFSETQ come from the germline V gene. The CDR3 DNA reads as TGCGCCAGCAGCTTGGGACAGGGAAGCGGTGGTGACACTGAAGCTTTCTTT. Its translation: CASSLGQGSGGDTEAFF.

A few counts support this clonotype. The chain recombines TRBV4-1 with TRBJ2-7; no clear D gene. Germline loops: CDR1 MGHRA, CDR2 YSYEKL. This CDR3 is 15 amino acids long. V shed 0 bases and J shed 2 bases, with 11 bases lying between them. CDR3 coding DNA: TGCGCCAGCAGCCAAGATCTGGTGGGCACCTACGAGCAGTACGTC. This codes for CASSQDLVGTYEQYV.

The CDR3: CASSETYLGARGGFITDTQYF. In nucleotides, the CDR3 is TGTGCCAGCAGTGAAACCTACTTGGGCGCCAGAGGGGGATTTATCACAGATACGCAGTATTTT. The chain carries TRBV2 and TRBJ2-3; D is possibly TRBD1 (6 bases). The CDR3 contains 21 residues. The V end was cut by 2 bases, the J end by 2 bases, with 29 bases between. Germline assignment: CDR1 SNHLY and CDR2 FYNNEI.

The chain's CDR3 is CAISESTGKQYV. CDR3 nucleotide sequence: TGTGCCATCAGTGAGTCGACGGGGAAGCAGTACGTC. This chain uses TRBV10-3 with TRBJ2-7, with a tentative D call TRBD2 (5 bases). Trimming took 0 bases from V and 8 from J, leaving 8 bases between them. This CDR3 region has 12 residues. Germline V lookup: CDR1 ENHRY, CDR2 SYGVKD.

This clonotype occurred a few times. This CDR3 is CASGFGQGLPPYNEQFF. The DNA of the CDR3 is TGTGCCAGCGGCTTCGGCCAGGGGTTACCCCCCTACAATGAGCAGTTCTTC. The rearrangement joins TRBV2 to TRBJ2-1, with D possibly matching TRBD1 (6 bases). Trimming removed 8 bases at V and 2 bases at J, with 22 bases between. Germline CDR1 reads SNHLY; CDR2 reads FYNNEI. CDR3 length: 17 amino acids.

V and J are TRBV7-6 and TRBJ2-3; D ambiguous. The CDR3 has 16 residues. V was pared by 0 bases and J by 0 bases, with 10 bases between. Germline CDR1 SGHVS, CDR2 FNYEAQ. The CDR3: CASSLAGWSSTDTQYF. The CDR3 DNA reads as TGTGCCAGCAGCTTAGCGGGCTGGAGCAGCACAGATACGCAGTATTTT.

This clonotype was observed a handful of times. The V and J genes are TRBV2 and TRBJ2-1, with 7 positions matching TRBD1. Looked up from germline, CDR1 is SNHLY and CDR2 is FYNNEI. The CDR3 spans 13 residues. With 7 bases clipped from V and 5 bases from J, the junction kept 5 bases outside the gene matches. CDR3 sequence: CASKTGWHNEQFF. For the CDR3, the DNA is TGTGCCAGCAAGACAGGGTGGCACAATGAGCAGTTCTTC. Full variable domain (outside the CDR3, taken from reference TRBV2 and TRBJ2-1): EPEVTQTPSHQVTQMGQEVILRCVPISNHLYFYWYRQILGQKVEFLVSFYNNEISEKSEIFDDQFSVERPDGSNFTLKIRSTKLEDSAMYFCASKTGWHNEQFFGPGTRLTVL.